The clone carrying this TCR beta chain has only a few counts. Its antigen is as yet unknown. TCRbeta library preparation incorporated unique molecular identifiers. TCRdb fed the PCR reads into MiXCR, producing one record per CDR3 protein. Found here are about 980,000 distinct CDR3 sequences, about 31% of them singletons; the top ten hold over 25%. The data are from a study of T-cell reconstitution after alpha-beta-depleted transplantation in children. General observations from the study: The high TCRbeta diversity at day 60 in some patients came from surviving recipient T cells and thymic progenitors.

J was trimmed by 9 bases and V by 0 bases; bases with no gene match: 7. CDR3 length: 15 amino acids. Germline loops: CDR1 SGDLS, CDR2 YYNGEE. The sequence derives from a boy under two years old who had a stem cell transplant for SCID, so the T cells may come from the graft donor. The sample consisted of PBMCs, mostly from graft donor cells, taken 360 days after TCRalphabeta/CD19-depleted stem cell transplant. J is TRBJ2-7 and V is TRBV9; the match to TRBD1 covers 12 bases. The CDR3 DNA sequence: TGTGCCAGCAGCGTAGAAGGGACAGGGGGCGGAGGGCAGTACTTC. Translating gives CASSVEGTGGGGQYF.